A single TCR beta chain is shown here with its context. This clonotype has a count of ten or more. This receptor's antigen is unknown. Per-base qualities were not stored, and no clone one base away is much larger. The sequencer was an Illumina HiSeq 2000. Multiplex PCR amplification was used to generate the TCR beta chain libraries. High-throughput sequencing was used to analyze the amplified TCR beta chain products. Clones were called with MiXCR by TCRdb after fastp trimmed the public reads at Q25, and only in-frame beta chains were retained. Records with the same CDR3 protein are collapsed into one entry carrying the most frequent genes and DNA. This sample lists 83,000 or so distinct CDR3 sequences; roughly a fifth were detected once. The ten largest clones capture 2.4% of the sample. The data are from a study of breast tumors, draining lymph nodes, adjacent tissues (dated by TCRdb to 2015 to 2016). The study in broad terms: TCR beta repertoires were compared across tumor, adjacent nontumor tissue and axillary lymph nodes obtained from breast cancer patients. The study was designed to assess the relationships and possible T-cell exchange between tumor, surrounding tissue and draining lymph node repertoires in human breast cancer. What the authors observed across the whole study: Tumor and nontumor tissue repertoires were significantly more similar in luminal-like than in basal-like breast cancer. The conclusion that tumor T cells originate in lymph nodes was presented as consistent with a hypothesis rather than as directly demonstrated. T-cell repertoire diversity in tumors was found to be lower than in lymph nodes but higher than in nontumor tissue, and preferential V and J gene usage was observed. A scenario in which most tumor T cells derive from the lymph node and then expand within tumor tissue was judged to be consistent with the data.

Lymph node samples were obtained from the axillary draining lymph nodes of breast cancer patients. The TCR sequence derives from a female donor with breast cancer. Some clones in this sample may be carry-over from other donors' samples. The source material was axillary lymph node tissue.

The CDR3 loop reads CASNARADSYEQYF. The bases read TGTGCCAGCAACGCTCGGGCAGACTCCTACGAGCAGTACTTC. The rearranged segments are TRBV5-6 and TRBJ2-7; the D gene remains uncertain. The CDR3 numbers 14 residues from cysteine through phenylalanine. The kept DNA is CDR3 alone, 42 bases in frame from the first base. For CDR1 and CDR2, the germline V gene lists SGHDT and YYEEEE. The V end loses 6 bases and the J end loses 0 bases, and a stretch of 13 bases separates them.